This T cell receptor beta chain was documented in a study of blood T cells in healthy people across ages. The V end was cut by 5 bases, the J end by 3 bases, with 19 bases between. The CDR3 length is 16 residues. Germline-derived CDR1 and CDR2 are PRHDT and FYEKMQ (reference sequence). Next came a second PCR, run for 7 to 11 cycles, which used a sample-barcoded 5' primer along with a J-beta primer mix. TCRdb re-called the 5' RACE reads through MiXCR, storing one row per CDR3 protein. The sample yields 1,800,000 or so distinct CDR3 sequences, roughly two fifths seen once. The specimen sequenced was blood. The chain has TRBV13 and TRBJ1-2, with D perhaps matching TRBD1 (6 bases). This sequence originates from a human donor in good health. The CDR3 DNA is TGTGCCAGCAGCCGAGGGGGGCGGGCCTCCTACTATGGCTACACCTTC. Its protein product is CASSRGGRASYYGYTF.